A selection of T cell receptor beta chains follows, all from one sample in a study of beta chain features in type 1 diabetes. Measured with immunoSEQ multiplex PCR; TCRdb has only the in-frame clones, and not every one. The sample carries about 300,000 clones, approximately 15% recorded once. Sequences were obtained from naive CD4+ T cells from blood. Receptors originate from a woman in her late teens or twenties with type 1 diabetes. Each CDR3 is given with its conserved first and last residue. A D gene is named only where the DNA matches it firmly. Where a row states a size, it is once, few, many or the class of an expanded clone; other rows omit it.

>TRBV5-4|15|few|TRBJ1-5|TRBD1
CASSQEDRFNQPQHF
TGTGCCAGCAGCCAAGAGGACAGGTTTAATCAGCCCCAGCATTTT
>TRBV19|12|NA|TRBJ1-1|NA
CASKLQGSEAFF
TGTGCCAGTAAGCTCCAGGGTTCTGAAGCTTTCTTT
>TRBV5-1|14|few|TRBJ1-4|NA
CASSFSPVNEKLFF
TGCGCCAGCAGCTTCTCACCAGTTAATGAAAAACTGTTTTTT
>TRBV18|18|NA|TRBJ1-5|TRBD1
CASSPTGTGGYSNQPQHF
TGTGCCAGCTCACCTACCGGGACAGGAGGATATAGCAATCAGCCCCAGCATTTT
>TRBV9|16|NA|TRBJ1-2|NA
CASSVAPAPGGNGYTF
TGTGCCAGCAGCGTAGCTCCGGCTCCGGGGGGGAATGGCTACACCTTC
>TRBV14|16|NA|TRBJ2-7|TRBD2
CASSLGLAGGGNEQYF
TGTGCCAGCAGCCTGGGACTAGCGGGAGGCGGGAACGAGCAGTACTTC
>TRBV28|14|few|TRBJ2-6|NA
CASSTSSGANVLTF
TGTGCCAGCAGTACCAGCTCTGGGGCCAACGTCCTGACTTTC
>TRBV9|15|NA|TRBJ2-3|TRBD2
CASSGGAGVTDTQYF
TGTGCCAGCAGCGGGGGAGCGGGAGTCACAGATACGCAGTATTTT
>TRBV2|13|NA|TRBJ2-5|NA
CASSGEARETQYF
TGTGCCAGCAGTGGGGAGGCTAGGGAGACCCAGTACTTC
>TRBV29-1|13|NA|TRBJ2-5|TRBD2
CSVLGGGGETQYF
TGCAGCGTCCTCGGGGGGGGTGGGGAGACCCAGTACTTC
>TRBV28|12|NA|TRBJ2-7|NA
CASMPSSYEQYF
TGTGCCAGCATGCCGAGCTCCTACGAGCAGTACTTC
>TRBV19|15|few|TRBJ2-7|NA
CASSMDTWGPYEQYF
TGTGCCAGTAGTATGGACACCTGGGGGCCCTACGAGCAGTACTTC
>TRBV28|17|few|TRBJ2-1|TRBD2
CASSSPLFAGGPNEQFF
TGTGCCAGCAGTTCCCCTCTGTTCGCGGGAGGGCCCAATGAGCAGTTCTTC
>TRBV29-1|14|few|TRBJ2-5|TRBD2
CSAGVAGGVETQYF
TGCAGCGCTGGAGTAGCGGGAGGAGTAGAGACCCAGTACTTC
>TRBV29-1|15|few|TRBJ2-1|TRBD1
CSAATGTGSWDEQFF
TGCAGCGCTGCCACCGGGACAGGTTCATGGGATGAGCAGTTCTTC
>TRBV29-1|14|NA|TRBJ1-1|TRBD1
CSTGQGAYTAEAFF
TGCAGCACCGGACAGGGGGCGTATACGGCTGAAGCTTTCTTT
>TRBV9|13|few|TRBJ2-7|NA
CASSVGGRNEQYF
TGTGCCAGCAGCGTAGGTGGGAGGAACGAGCAGTACTTC
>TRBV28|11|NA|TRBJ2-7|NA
CASSSPYEQYF
TGTGCCAGCAGTTCTCCTTACGAGCAGTACTTC
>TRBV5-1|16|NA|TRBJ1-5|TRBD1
CASSSGTGMGNQPQHF
TGCGCCAGCAGCTCCGGGACAGGTATGGGCAATCAGCCCCAGCATTTT
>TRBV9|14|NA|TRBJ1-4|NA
CASSVGQGFQKLFF
TGTGCCAGCAGCGTAGGGCAGGGTTTCCAAAAACTGTTTTTT
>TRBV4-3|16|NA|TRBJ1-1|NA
CASSQDWGPPNTEAFF
TGCGCCAGCAGCCAAGACTGGGGGCCGCCGAACACTGAAGCTTTCTTT
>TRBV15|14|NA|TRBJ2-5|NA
CATSSRTAGETQYF
TGTGCCACCAGCAGCCGGACCGCGGGGGAGACCCAGTACTTC
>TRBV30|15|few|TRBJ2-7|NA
CACSSGLIYPYEQYF
TGTGCCTGCTCCTCCGGGTTGATCTACCCCTACGAGCAGTACTTC
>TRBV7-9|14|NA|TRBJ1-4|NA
CASSRETTNEKLFF
TGTGCCAGCAGCCGGGAAACAACTAATGAAAAACTGTTTTTT
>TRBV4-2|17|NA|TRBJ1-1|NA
CASSQAARTVYNTEAFF
TGTGCCAGCAGCCAAGCCGCCCGGACAGTCTACAACACTGAAGCTTTCTTT
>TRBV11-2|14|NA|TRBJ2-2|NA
CASSLAGITGELFF
TGTGCCAGCAGCTTAGCCGGGATCACCGGGGAGCTGTTTTTT
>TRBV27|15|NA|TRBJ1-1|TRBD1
CASSPPRTGNTEAFF
TGTGCCAGCAGTCCACCCAGGACAGGGAACACTGAAGCTTTCTTT
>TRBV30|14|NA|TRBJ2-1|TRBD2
CALLGLAGVGEQFF
TGTGCCTTACTGGGACTAGCGGGAGTGGGTGAGCAGTTCTTC
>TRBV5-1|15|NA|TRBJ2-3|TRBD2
CASSLKLAGEDTQYF
TGCGCCAGCAGCTTGAAACTAGCGGGAGAAGATACGCAGTATTTT
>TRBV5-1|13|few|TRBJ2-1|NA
CASSPGLSFEQFF
TGCGCCAGCAGCCCGGGACTGTCGTTCGAGCAGTTCTTC
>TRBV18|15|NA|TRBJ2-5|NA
CASSPTQGLGETQYF
TGTGCCAGCTCACCAACCCAGGGCCTGGGGGAGACCCAGTACTTC
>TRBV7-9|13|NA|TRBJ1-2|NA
CATPTGTNYGYTF
TGTGCCACCCCTACAGGGACGAACTATGGCTACACCTTC
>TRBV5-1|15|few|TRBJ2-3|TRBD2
CASSLETSGRDTQYF
TGCGCCAGCAGCTTGGAGACTAGCGGGAGGGATACGCAGTATTTT
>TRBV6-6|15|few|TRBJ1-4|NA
CASYAGGALFEKLFF
TGTGCCAGCTACGCCGGGGGGGCCCTATTTGAAAAACTGTTTTTT
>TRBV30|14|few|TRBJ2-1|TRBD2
CAVRLAGAIDEQFF
TGTGCCGTACGACTAGCGGGAGCGATCGATGAGCAGTTCTTC
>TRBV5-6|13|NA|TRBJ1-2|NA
CASSSTGNYGYTF
TGTGCCAGCAGCTCGACAGGCAACTATGGCTACACCTTC
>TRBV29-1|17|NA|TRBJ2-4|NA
CSVAAGTPTKRVNIQYF
TGCAGCGTTGCCGCCGGGACACCGACCAAAAGAGTAAACATTCAGTACTTC
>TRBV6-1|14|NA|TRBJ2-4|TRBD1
CASRLGQGKNIQYF
TGTGCCAGCAGATTAGGACAGGGGAAAAACATTCAGTACTTC
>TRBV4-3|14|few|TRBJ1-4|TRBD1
CASSQGTGDEKLFF
TGCGCCAGCAGCCAGGGGACAGGGGACGAAAAACTGTTTTTT
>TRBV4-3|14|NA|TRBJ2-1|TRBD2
CASSLEREYNEQFF
TGCGCCAGCAGCCTCGAGCGGGAGTATAATGAGCAGTTCTTC
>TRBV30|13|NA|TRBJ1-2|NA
CAWSQGSGYGYTF
TGTGCCTGGAGTCAGGGATCGGGCTATGGCTACACCTTC
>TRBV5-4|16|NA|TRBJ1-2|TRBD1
CASSLYGDRDNYGYTF
TGTGCCAGCAGCCTATACGGAGACAGGGATAACTATGGCTACACCTTC